This paragraph covers one T cell receptor beta chain sequence. This specimen belongs to a study of blood T cell repertoires in COVID-19. Study details: The samples span acute and convalescent COVID-19 from the United States, Italy and Spain. From T cells, B-cell-depleted T cells, or PBMCs came the material, which was cDNA or gDNA.

Original methodology: Reference gene primer amplification yielded estimated nucleated cell counts. Assay used: immunoSEQ multiplex PCR; TCRdb lists only in-frame clones, some missing. The DNA gave D and trimming, while V, J and clone size come from that table. The sample includes about 90,000 clones, less than 85% seen only once; the top ten take approximately 10%. Between the trimmed V and J ends, which lost 2 bases and 2 bases, there was a span of 9 bases. Germline assignment: CDR1 MNHEY and CDR2 SVGAGI. The CDR3 contains 15 residues. The V and J genes are TRBV6-5 and TRBJ2-2, with D tentatively TRBD2 (5 bases). This TCR was recovered from a woman aged 70-85 years with acute or convalescent COVID-19. Input material: peripheral blood. DNA for the CDR3: TGTGCCAGCAGTTACCTTAGCGAAAACACCGGGGAGCTGTTTTTT. Translated, it gives CASSYLSENTGELFF.